The rows below give T cell receptor beta chains drawn from one sample of a study of TIL therapy for anti-PD-1-resistant metastatic lung cancer. Using immunoSEQ multiplex PCR, the repertoire was profiled, and TCRdb retains in-frame clones only, with some absent. Of about 13,000 clones listed, about 70% are singletons. The specimen comprised tumor tissue, sampled at baseline. The origin of the receptors is a woman aged 30-79 years with non-small cell lung cancer. Both conserved end residues are part of each CDR3. The order of the fields is D gene, clone size, V gene, CDR3 length, J gene, CDR3 DNA, CDR3 protein. D genes are given only for firm matches. Only some rows state a clone size, as once, few, many or a class for expanded clones.

>NA|NA|TRBV6-6|14|TRBJ1-2
TGTGCCAGCAGTTACGTCCGACAGAACTATGGCTACACCTTC
CASSYVRQNYGYTF
>TRBD1|NA|TRBV12-5|13|TRBJ2-5
TGTGCTAGTGGGACGGACAGGGCTGAGACCCAGTACTTC
CASGTDRAETQYF
>NA|NA|TRBV5-1|14|TRBJ2-5
TGCGCCAGCAGCGAGGGTCCAGCACAAGAGACCCAGTACTTC
CASSEGPAQETQYF
>NA|few|TRBV2|13|TRBJ2-7
TGTGCCAGCAGTGAAGCGCAGACGGTCGAGCAGTACTTC
CASSEAQTVEQYF
>NA|NA|TRBV11-2|16|TRBJ2-6
TGTGCCAGCAGCGTTAGCGGATTCTCTGGGGCCAACGTCCTGACTTTC
CASSVSGFSGANVLTF
>TRBD2|NA|TRBV7-6|16|TRBJ2-5
TGTGCCAGCAGCTTACGACTAGCGGGAGTCGGGGAGACCCAGTACTTC
CASSLRLAGVGETQYF
>NA|NA|TRBV30|13|TRBJ2-5
TGTGCCTGGAGTGTAACGGGGGGCCGCGCCCAGTACTTC
CAWSVTGGRAQYF
>NA|NA|TRBV27|10|TRBJ2-7
TGTGCCAGCAGTTCAGGCGAGCAGTACTTC
CASSSGEQYF
>TRBD1|NA|TRBV9|15|TRBJ1-3
TGTGCCAGCAGCGTAGAACCAGGGGGAGGAAACACCATATATTTT
CASSVEPGGGNTIYF
>NA|few|TRBV6-5|13|TRBJ1-1
TGTGCCAGCAGTTACTTCATGAACACTGAAGCTTTCTTT
CASSYFMNTEAFF
>NA|NA|TRBV9|14|TRBJ2-7
TGTGCCAGCAGCGTAGTGGCAGCATCCTACGAGCAGTACTTC
CASSVVAASYEQYF
>NA|NA|TRBV12-5|12|TRBJ2-7
TGTGCTAGTGGCTTTTACTACTACGAGCAGTACTTC
CASGFYYYEQYF
>NA|NA|TRBV2|14|TRBJ1-2
TGTGCCAGCAGAGCAAGTGAGAGTAACTATGGCTACACCTTC
CASRASESNYGYTF
>NA|NA|TRBV13|17|TRBJ1-3
TGTGCCAGCAGCCGCCTGGGGGGGGCGGTCTCTGGAAACACCATATATTTT
CASSRLGGAVSGNTIYF
>TRBD1|NA|TRBV6-6|14|TRBJ1-1
TGTGCCAGCAGCACAGGGGGCGGGAGGGCTGAAGCTTTCTTT
CASSTGGGRAEAFF